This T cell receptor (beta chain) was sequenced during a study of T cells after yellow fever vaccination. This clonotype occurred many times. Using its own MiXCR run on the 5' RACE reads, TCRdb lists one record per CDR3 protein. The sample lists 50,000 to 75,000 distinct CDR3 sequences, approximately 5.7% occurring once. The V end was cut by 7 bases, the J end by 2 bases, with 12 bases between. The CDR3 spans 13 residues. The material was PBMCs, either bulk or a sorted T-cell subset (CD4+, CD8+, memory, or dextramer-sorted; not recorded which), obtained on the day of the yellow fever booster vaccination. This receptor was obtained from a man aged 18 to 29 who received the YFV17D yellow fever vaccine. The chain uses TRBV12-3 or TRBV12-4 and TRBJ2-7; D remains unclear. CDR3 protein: CASIPDGAYEQYF. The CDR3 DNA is TGTGCCAGCATCCCGGACGGAGCCTACGAGCAGTACTTC.